Following are 26 T cell receptor beta chains from one sample sequenced in a study of CD8 T cells in Susac syndrome. An input of 0.5 to 1 ug of RNA was subjected to reverse transcription using random hexamers. TCRdb analysed the immunoSEQ multiplex PCR reads with MiXCR anew, one entry per CDR3 protein. The sample holds around 200,000 distinct CDR3 sequences, over 90% seen once. Sequences were obtained from CD4+ T cells from PBMCs. All receptors come from a human donor with multiple sclerosis.

V and J are TRBV20-1 and TRBJ1-1; D is uncertain. The CDR3 contains 12 residues. The germline V gene has CDR1 DFQATT and CDR2 SNEGSKA (reference sequence). Trimming left V 3 bases short and J 6 bases short, with 11 bases between. This CDR3 reads CSARGIGSEAFF. The CDR3, as DNA: TGCAGTGCTAGGGGGATCGGTTCTGAAGCTTTCTTT.

The chain is built from TRBV5-6 and TRBJ2-4; TRBD2 matches at 9 bases. CDR1 and CDR2 (germline): SGHDT, YYEEEE. Trimming at V came to 4 bases and at J to 0 bases, leaving 5 bases not matched to a gene. The CDR3 runs 16 residues. CDR3 bases: TGTGCCAGCAGCCAGGGACTAGCTTTAGCCAAAAACATTCAGTACTTC. Translating gives CASSQGLALAKNIQYF.

The chain joins TRBV4-2 to TRBJ2-1, with D maybe TRBD2 (5 bases). V lost 4 bases, J lost 7 bases, and 14 bases lay in between. Germline assignment: CDR1 LGHNA and CDR2 YNFKEQ. This CDR3 is built from 14 residues. The CDR3 DNA reads as TGTGCCAGCAGCCCCCCCGGGCCGGGAAATGAGCAGTTCTTC. Encoded protein: CASSPPGPGNEQFF.

The chain couples TRBV7-8 to TRBJ2-2, with 8 positions matching TRBD2. The CDR3 loop spans 19 amino acids. With V trimmed by 0 bases and J by 0 bases, 9 bases remained unmatched. Germline loops: CDR1 SGHVS, CDR2 FQNEAQ. The CDR3 DNA is TGTGCCAGCAGCTTAGCGCTGATGCGGGGGGCCCCGAACACCGGGGAGCTGTTTTTT. The encoded protein is CASSLALMRGAPNTGELFF. Based on the CDR3 plus reference TRBV7-8 and TRBJ2-2, the full variable domain is GAGVSQSPRYKVAKRGQDVALRCDPISGHVSLFWYQQALGQGPEFLTYFQNEAQLDKSGLPSDRFFAERPEGSVSTLKIQRTQQEDSAVYLCASSLALMRGAPNTGELFFGEGSRLTVL.

The chain is built from TRBV29-1 and TRBJ1-4; D unclear. Germline CDR1 and CDR2: SQVTM and ANQGSEA. The CDR3 extends over 11 amino acids. V was clipped by 0 bases and J by 8 bases, with 4 bases between them. The CDR3 spells CSVEDGEKLFF. The CDR3 nucleotides read TGCAGCGTTGAAGACGGAGAAAAACTGTTTTTT.

The chain links TRBV27 to TRBJ1-2; 7 positions match TRBD1. CDR1 is MNHEY, CDR2 SMNVEV, per germline (reference sequence). V lost 6 bases and J lost 5; bases outside the gene matches: 9. This CDR3 spans 14 amino acids. CDR3 in DNA: TGTGCCAGCAGCGACCGACAGGGCTTGTATGGCTACACCTTC. This encodes CASSDRQGLYGYTF.

The chain couples TRBV20-1 to TRBJ1-1; D uncertain. V was cut by 7 bases and J by 1 base, with 7 bases left in between. CDR1 is DFQATT, CDR2 SNEGSKA, per germline (reference sequence). There are 11 residues in the CDR3. The CDR3 sequence: CSGDTNTEAFF. Written as DNA, the CDR3 is TGCAGTGGCGACACGAACACTGAAGCTTTCTTT.

The chain couples TRBV20-1 to TRBJ2-1, with TRBD2 matching 9 bases. The CDR3 length is 18 residues. Germline lookup yields CDR1 DFQATT and CDR2 SNEGSKA (reference sequence). The trim removed 5 bases at V and 0 bases at J, leaving 14 bases unmatched. This chain's CDR3 is CSAPRPTSGFSSYNEQFF. In DNA form, the CDR3 reads TGCAGTGCTCCACGACCAACTAGCGGGTTCAGCTCCTACAATGAGCAGTTCTTC.

This chain links TRBV7-9 with TRBJ1-1, with D hard to call. Trimming stripped 5 bases from V and 7 bases from J, with 8 bases between. Per germline, CDR1 SEHNR and CDR2 FQNEAQ (reference sequence). This CDR3 has 11 amino acids. CDR3 sequence reads: CASSARNEAFF. In DNA, the CDR3 is TGTGCCAGCAGCGCCAGGAATGAAGCTTTCTTT. The full variable domain, with the rest looked up from reference TRBV7-9 and TRBJ1-1, is DTGVSQNPRHKITKRGQNVTFRCDPISEHNRLYWYRQTLGQGPEFLTYFQNEAQLEKSRLLSDRFSAERPKGSFSTLEIQRTEQGDSAMYLCASSARNEAFFGQGTRLTVV.

This clonotype was recorded only once. The rearrangement links TRBV6-5 to TRBJ1-4, with no clear D. Looked up from germline, CDR1 is MNHEY and CDR2 is SVGAGI. The CDR3 loop spans 15 amino acids. V lost 6 bases and J 3 bases, leaving 14 bases between the germline ends. Written as DNA, the CDR3 is TGTGCCAGCAGCAACGCTCGGGGTCCTAATGAAAAACTGTTTTTT. Residues: CASSNARGPNEKLFF.

V gene TRBV20-1 combines with J gene TRBJ2-3; D call uncertain. CDR3 length: 16 amino acids. V gave up 3 bases and J gave up 1 base, with 17 bases separating them. Germline values: CDR1 DFQATT, CDR2 SNEGSKA (reference sequence). The CDR3 is CSASDVWRWGTDTQYF. In DNA form, the CDR3 reads TGCAGTGCTAGCGACGTTTGGAGATGGGGCACAGATACGCAGTATTTT.

The gene calls are TRBV25-1 and TRBJ2-1; possibly TRBD1 for D (6 bases). Trimming took off 11 bases at V and 0 bases at J, with 8 bases between the two ends. CDR3 length equals 12 residues. Germline V lookup: CDR1 MGHDK, CDR2 SYGVNS. As DNA, the CDR3 is TGTGCCGTGGGGGCCTCCTACAATGAGCAGTTCTTC. It encodes CAVGASYNEQFF.

The rearrangement uses TRBV6-5 and TRBJ1-2; D possibly corresponds to TRBD1 (5 bases). The germline CDR1 and CDR2 sequences are MNHEY and SVGAGI. Trimming removed 5 bases at V and 7 bases at J, with 14 bases between. The CDR3 contains 13 residues. Written as DNA, the CDR3 is TGTGCCAGCAGTGAGGGGATTGTACGTGGCTACACCTTC. This encodes CASSEGIVRGYTF.

This chain uses TRBV5-1 with TRBJ2-1; 8 bases line up with TRBD1. The CDR3 length is 16 residues. Germline values: CDR1 SGHRS, CDR2 YFSETQ. V lost 2 bases and J lost 9; bases outside the gene matches: 13. CDR3: CASSFLRQGANLEQFF. CDR3 DNA sequence: TGCGCCAGCAGCTTTCTTCGGCAGGGGGCTAACCTTGAGCAGTTCTTC.

The V call is TRBV3-1, the J call TRBJ2-3; D unresolved. The CDR3 totals 13 residues. The V gene lost 0 bases and the J gene lost 13 bases, with 14 bases spanning the gap. In germline, CDR1 is LGHDT, CDR2 YNNKEL (reference sequence). Here the CDR3 reads CASSQDRTSRKYF. The CDR3 nucleotides are TGTGCCAGCAGCCAAGATCGAACCTCCAGAAAGTATTTT.

The chain has TRBV29-1 and TRBJ1-1, with D maybe TRBD1 (5 bases). This CDR3 comprises 17 residues. V dropped 2 bases and J dropped 1 base, with 20 bases sitting between them. Germline lookup yields CDR1 SQVTM and CDR2 ANQGSEA. Here the CDR3 reads CSVERNRWGPRNTEAFF. The CDR3 DNA is TGCAGCGTTGAAAGGAATAGGTGGGGACCTCGGAACACTGAAGCTTTCTTT.

This sequence joins TRBV29-1 and TRBJ1-2; 7 bases line up with TRBD1. Germline CDR1 is SQVTM and CDR2 is ANQGSEA. The trim removed 6 bases at V and 5 bases at J, leaving 9 bases unmatched. This CDR3 region has 13 residues. CDR3: CSVGTGTEYGYTF. CDR3 nucleotides: TGCAGCGTCGGGACCGGGACAGAGTATGGCTACACCTTC. The variable domain in full, completed from reference TRBV29-1 and TRBJ1-2, reads SAVISQKPSRDICQRGTSLTIQCQVDSQVTMMFWYRQQPGQSLTLIATANQGSEATYESGFVIDKFPISRPNLTFSTLTVSNMSPEDSSIYLCSVGTGTEYGYTFGSGTRLTVV.

The chain joins TRBV19 to TRBJ1-6, with D tentatively TRBD1 (6 bases). The CDR3 loop spans 14 amino acids. Between the trimmed V and J ends, which lost 6 bases and 7 bases, there was a span of 13 bases. Looked up from germline, CDR1 is LNHDA and CDR2 is SQIVND (reference sequence). CDR3 sequence reads: CASRLGQSNSPLHF. The CDR3 nucleotides read TGTGCCAGTAGATTAGGACAGTCGAATTCACCCCTCCACTTT.

The chain couples TRBV30 to TRBJ1-6; D might be TRBD1 (6 bases). This CDR3 spans 15 amino acids. Trimming took 3 bases from V and 7 from J, leaving 16 bases between them. Germline CDR1 reads GTSNPN; CDR2 reads SVGIG (reference sequence). This CDR3 reads CAWSGGLQGNSPLHF. The CDR3 DNA is TGTGCCTGGAGCGGGGGCCTTCAGGGGAATTCACCCCTCCACTTT.

The chain is built from TRBV6-5 and TRBJ2-2, with TRBD2 matching 7 bases. Germline-derived CDR1 and CDR2 are MNHEY and SVGAGI. CDR3 length equals 13 residues. V shed 8 bases, J shed 5 bases, and the junction held 5 bases outside the gene matches. As DNA, the CDR3 is TGTGCCAGCCGACAGCGGGGTACCGGGGAGCTGTTTTTT. Residues: CASRQRGTGELFF.

This sequence joins TRBV12-3 or TRBV12-4 and TRBJ1-6; 8 bases agree with TRBD1. J gave up 7 bases and V 6 bases, and 8 bases lay outside the gene matches. CDR3 length: 15 amino acids. CDR3 sequence (DNA): TGTGCCAGCAGACTGACAGGGGCAGGGAATTCACCCCTCCACTTT. It is translated as CASRLTGAGNSPLHF.

The V gene is TRBV3-1, the J gene TRBJ2-1, with D hard to call. CDR3 length equals 13 residues. The V gene lost 2 bases and the J gene lost 3 bases, with 5 bases spanning the gap. Germline V gives CDR1 LGHDT, CDR2 YNNKEL (reference sequence). The CDR3 spells CASSQQFYNEQFF. The DNA for the CDR3 is TGTGCCAGCAGCCAACAATTCTACAATGAGCAGTTCTTC.

This chain connects TRBV3-1 to TRBJ1-6, with unresolved D. The germline gives CDR1 LGHDT, CDR2 YNNKEL (reference sequence). Trimming left V 6 bases short and J 7 bases short, with 13 bases between. The CDR3 runs 14 residues. The CDR3 spells CASSQIGQNSPLHF. The CDR3 bases are TGTGCCAGCAGTCAGATCGGTCAGAATTCACCCCTCCACTTT.

This sequence joins TRBV2 and TRBJ1-1; D gene uncertain. V lost 7 bases and J 3 bases, leaving 12 bases between the germline ends. This CDR3 region has 13 residues. Germline CDR1 and CDR2: SNHLY and FYNNEI. DNA for the CDR3: TGTGCCAGCAAGGGTATAAGGGACACTGAAGCTTTCTTT. It translates to CASKGIRDTEAFF.

The table lists this clonotype with a few counts. The chain carries TRBV30 and TRBJ2-5, with D hard to call. The ends were cut back, 0 bases at V and 2 bases at J, with 4 bases in the middle. Germline V CDR1 and CDR2: GTSNPN, SVGIG (reference sequence). The CDR3 runs 12 residues. The CDR3 nucleotides read TGTGCCTGGAGTGTACAGCAAGAGACCCAGTACTTC. Its protein is CAWSVQQETQYF.

V is TRBV30 and J is TRBJ1-5, with D unclear. V was clipped by 0 bases and J by 6 bases, with 12 bases between them. The CDR3 runs to 14 residues. The V gene's germline CDR1 is GTSNPN and CDR2 SVGIG (reference sequence). CDR3 bases: TGTGCCTGGAGTGTATCCCTTCGTAGTCAGCCCCAGCATTTT. Translating it yields CAWSVSLRSQPQHF. The whole variable domain, remainder taken from reference TRBV30 and TRBJ1-5, is SQTIHQWPATLVQPVGSPLSLECTVEGTSNPNLYWYRQAAGRGLQLLFYSVGIGQISSEVPQNLSASRPQDRQFILSSKKLLLSDSGFYLCAWSVSLRSQPQHFGDGTRLSIL.